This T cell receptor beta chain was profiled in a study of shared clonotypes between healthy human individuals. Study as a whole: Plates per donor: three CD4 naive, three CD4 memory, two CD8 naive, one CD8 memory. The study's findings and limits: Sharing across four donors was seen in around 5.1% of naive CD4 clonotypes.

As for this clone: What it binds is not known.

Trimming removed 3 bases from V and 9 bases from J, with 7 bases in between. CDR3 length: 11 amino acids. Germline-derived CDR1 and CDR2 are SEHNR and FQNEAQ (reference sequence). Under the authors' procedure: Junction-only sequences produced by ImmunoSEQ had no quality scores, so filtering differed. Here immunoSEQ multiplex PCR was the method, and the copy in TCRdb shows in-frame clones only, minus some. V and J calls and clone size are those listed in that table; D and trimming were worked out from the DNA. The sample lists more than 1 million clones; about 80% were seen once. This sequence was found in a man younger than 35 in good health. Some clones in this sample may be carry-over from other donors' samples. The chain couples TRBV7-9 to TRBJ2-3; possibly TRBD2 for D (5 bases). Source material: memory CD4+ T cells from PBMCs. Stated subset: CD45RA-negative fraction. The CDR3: CASSFGETQYF. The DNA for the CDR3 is TGTGCCAGCAGCTTCGGGGAGACGCAGTATTTT.